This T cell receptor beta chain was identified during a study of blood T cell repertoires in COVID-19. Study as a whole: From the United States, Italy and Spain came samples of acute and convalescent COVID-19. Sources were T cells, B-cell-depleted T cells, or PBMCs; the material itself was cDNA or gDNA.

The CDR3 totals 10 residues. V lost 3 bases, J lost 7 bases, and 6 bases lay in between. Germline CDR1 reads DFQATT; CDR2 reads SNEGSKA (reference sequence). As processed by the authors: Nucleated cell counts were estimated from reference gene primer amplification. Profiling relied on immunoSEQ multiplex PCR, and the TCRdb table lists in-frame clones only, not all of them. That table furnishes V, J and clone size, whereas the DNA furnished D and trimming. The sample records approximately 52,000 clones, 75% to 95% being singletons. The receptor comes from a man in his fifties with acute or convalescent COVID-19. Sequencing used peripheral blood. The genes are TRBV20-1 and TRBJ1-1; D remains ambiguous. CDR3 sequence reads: CSASRYEAFF. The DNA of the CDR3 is TGCAGTGCTAGCCGGTATGAAGCTTTCTTT.